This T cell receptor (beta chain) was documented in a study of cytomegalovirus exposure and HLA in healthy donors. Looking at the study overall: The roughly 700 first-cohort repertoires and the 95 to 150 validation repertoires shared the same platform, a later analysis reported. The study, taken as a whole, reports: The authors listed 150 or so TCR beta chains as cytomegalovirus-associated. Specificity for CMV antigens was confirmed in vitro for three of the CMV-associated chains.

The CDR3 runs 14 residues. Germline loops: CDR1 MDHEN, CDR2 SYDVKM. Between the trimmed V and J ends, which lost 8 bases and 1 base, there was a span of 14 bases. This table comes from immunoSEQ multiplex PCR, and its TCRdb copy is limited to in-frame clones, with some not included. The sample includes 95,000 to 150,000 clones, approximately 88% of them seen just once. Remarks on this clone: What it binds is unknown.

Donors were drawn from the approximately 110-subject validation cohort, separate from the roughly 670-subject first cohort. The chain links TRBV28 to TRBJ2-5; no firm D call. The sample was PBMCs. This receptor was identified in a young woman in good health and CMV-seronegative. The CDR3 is CASAGTPSQETQYF. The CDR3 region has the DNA TGTGCCAGCGCAGGAACCCCCAGCCAAGAGACCCAGTACTTC.